This T cell receptor (beta chain) was captured by sequencing in a study of cytomegalovirus exposure and HLA in healthy donors. As to this clone: The antigen is unknown.

Per the germline V gene, CDR1 is LGHNA and CDR2 is YSLEER. CDR3 length: 14 residues. The V end was cut by 1 base, the J end by 2 bases, with 8 bases between. Study results and caveats: Later analysis identified a missense DCLRE1C variant that was linked to TCR beta V- and J-gene trimming.

The PCR ran on 60 Vbeta and 13 Jbeta primers. Profiled with immunoSEQ multiplex PCR; TCRdb holds only in-frame clones, not every one. This sample's table has around 150,000 clones. Specimen: PBMCs. This chain uses TRBV4-3 with TRBJ1-2, with D uncertain. This TCR came from a woman aged 60-70 years in good health and CMV-seronegative. The CDR3 reads CASSQGTVNYGYTF. The DNA of the CDR3 is TGCGCCAGCAGCCAAGGAACGGTAAACTATGGCTACACCTTC.